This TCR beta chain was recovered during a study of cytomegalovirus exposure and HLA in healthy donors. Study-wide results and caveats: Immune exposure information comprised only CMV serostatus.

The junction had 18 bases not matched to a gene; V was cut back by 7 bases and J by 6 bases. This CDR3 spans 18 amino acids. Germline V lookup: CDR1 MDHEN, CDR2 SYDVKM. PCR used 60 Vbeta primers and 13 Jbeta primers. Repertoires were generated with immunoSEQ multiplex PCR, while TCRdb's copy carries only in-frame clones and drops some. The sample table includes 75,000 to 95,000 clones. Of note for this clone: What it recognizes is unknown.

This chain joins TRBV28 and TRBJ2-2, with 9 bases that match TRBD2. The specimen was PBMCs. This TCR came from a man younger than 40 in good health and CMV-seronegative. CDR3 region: CASTTPGLTAGGSGELFF. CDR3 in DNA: TGTGCCAGCACTACCCCCGGACTAACAGCGGGAGGTTCCGGGGAGCTGTTTTTT. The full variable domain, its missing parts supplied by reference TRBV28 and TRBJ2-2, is DVKVTQSSRYLVKRTGEKVFLECVQDMDHENMFWYRQDPGLGLRLIYFSYDVKMKEKGDIPEGYSVSREKKERFSLILESASTNQTSMYLCASTTPGLTAGGSGELFFGEGSRLTVL.